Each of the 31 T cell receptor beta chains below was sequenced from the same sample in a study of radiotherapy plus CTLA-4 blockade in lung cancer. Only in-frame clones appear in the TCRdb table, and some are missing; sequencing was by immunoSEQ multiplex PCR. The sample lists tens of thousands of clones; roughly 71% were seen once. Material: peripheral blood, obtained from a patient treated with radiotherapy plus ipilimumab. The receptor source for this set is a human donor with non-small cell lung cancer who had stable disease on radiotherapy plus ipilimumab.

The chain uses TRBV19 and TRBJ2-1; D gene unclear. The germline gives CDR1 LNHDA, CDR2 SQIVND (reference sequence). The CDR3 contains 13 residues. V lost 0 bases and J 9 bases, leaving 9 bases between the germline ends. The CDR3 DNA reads TGTGCCAGTAGTATAGATCGACCCAGTGAGCAGTTCTTC. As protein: CASSIDRPSEQFF.

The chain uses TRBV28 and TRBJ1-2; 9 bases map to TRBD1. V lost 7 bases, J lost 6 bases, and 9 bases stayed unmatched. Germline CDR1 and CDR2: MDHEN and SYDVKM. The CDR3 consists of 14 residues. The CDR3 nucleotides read TGTGCCAGCACCGTAACAGGGGGCGCCCATGGCTACACCTTC. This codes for CASTVTGGAHGYTF.

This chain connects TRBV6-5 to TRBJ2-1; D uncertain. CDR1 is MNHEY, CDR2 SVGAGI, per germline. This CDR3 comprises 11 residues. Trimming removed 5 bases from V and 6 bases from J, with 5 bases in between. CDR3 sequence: CASSVVNEQFF. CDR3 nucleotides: TGTGCCAGCAGTGTCGTCAATGAGCAGTTCTTC.

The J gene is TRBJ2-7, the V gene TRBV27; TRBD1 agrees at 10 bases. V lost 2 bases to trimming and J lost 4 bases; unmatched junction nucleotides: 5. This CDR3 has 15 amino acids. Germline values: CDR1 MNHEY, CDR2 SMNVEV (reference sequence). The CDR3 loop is CASSLRGDRGYEQYF. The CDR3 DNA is TGTGCCAGCAGTTTACGGGGGGACAGGGGTTACGAGCAGTACTTC.

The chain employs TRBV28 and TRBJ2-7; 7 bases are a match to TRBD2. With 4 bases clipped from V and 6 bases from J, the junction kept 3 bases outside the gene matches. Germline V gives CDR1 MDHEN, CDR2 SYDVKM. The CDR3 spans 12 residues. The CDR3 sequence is CASSWTGGEQYF. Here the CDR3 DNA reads TGTGCCAGCAGTTGGACGGGGGGCGAGCAGTACTTC.

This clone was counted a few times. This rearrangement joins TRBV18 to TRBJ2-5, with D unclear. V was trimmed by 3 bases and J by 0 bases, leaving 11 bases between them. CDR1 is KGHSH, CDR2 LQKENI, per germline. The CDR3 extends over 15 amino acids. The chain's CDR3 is CASSPRRQDQETQYF. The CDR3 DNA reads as TGTGCCAGCTCACCGCGACGTCAGGACCAAGAGACCCAGTACTTC.

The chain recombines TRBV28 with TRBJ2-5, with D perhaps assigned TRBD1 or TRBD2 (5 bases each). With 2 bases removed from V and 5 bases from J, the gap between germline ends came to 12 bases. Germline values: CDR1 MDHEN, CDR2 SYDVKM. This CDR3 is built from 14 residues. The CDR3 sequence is CASSLRSRGETQYF. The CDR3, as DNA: TGTGCCAGCAGTTTACGGTCCCGGGGCGAGACCCAGTACTTC.

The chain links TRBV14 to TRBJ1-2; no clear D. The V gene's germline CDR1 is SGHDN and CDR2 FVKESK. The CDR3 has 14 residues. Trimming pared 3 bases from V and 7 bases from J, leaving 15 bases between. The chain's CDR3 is CASSQRTDYGGYTF. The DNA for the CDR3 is TGTGCCAGCAGCCAGAGAACGGATTATGGTGGCTACACCTTC. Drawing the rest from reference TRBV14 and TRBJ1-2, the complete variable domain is EAGVTQFPSHSVIEKGQTVTLRCDPISGHDNLYWYRRVMGKEIKFLLHFVKESKQDESGMPNNRFLAERTGGTYSTLKVQPAELEDSGVYFCASSQRTDYGGYTFGSGTRLTVV.

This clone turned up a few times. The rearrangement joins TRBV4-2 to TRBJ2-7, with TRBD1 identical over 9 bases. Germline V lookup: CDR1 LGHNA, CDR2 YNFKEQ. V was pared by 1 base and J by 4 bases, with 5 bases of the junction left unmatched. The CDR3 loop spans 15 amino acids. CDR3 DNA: TGTGCCAGCAGCCAAGTAGGGACAGGGCCGTACGAGCAGTACTTC. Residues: CASSQVGTGPYEQYF.

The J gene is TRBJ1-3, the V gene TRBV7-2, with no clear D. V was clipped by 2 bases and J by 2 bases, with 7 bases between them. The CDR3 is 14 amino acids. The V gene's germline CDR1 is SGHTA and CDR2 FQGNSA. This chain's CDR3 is CASSLSLPGNTIYF. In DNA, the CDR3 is TGTGCCAGCAGCTTAAGCCTTCCTGGAAACACCATATATTTT.

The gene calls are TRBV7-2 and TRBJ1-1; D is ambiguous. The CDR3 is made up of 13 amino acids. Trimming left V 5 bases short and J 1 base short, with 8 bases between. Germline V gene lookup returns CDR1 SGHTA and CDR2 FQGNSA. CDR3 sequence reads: CASSADPNTEAFF. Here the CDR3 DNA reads TGTGCCAGCAGCGCGGACCCGAACACTGAAGCTTTCTTT.

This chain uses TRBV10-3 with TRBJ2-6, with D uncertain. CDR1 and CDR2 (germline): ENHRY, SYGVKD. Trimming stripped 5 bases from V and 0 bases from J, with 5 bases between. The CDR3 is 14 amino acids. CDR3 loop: CAISPVSGANVLTF. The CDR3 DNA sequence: TGTGCCATCAGTCCTGTCTCTGGGGCCAACGTCCTGACTTTC.

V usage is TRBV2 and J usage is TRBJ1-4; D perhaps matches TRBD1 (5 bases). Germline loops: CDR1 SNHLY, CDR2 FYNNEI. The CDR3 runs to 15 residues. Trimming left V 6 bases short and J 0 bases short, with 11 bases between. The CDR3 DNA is TGTGCCAGCAGCAGGGATGGGGCAACTAATGAAAAACTGTTTTTT. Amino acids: CASSRDGATNEKLFF. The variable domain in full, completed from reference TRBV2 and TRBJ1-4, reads EPEVTQTPSHQVTQMGQEVILRCVPISNHLYFYWYRQILGQKVEFLVSFYNNEISEKSEIFDDQFSVERPDGSNFTLKIRSTKLEDSAMYFCASSRDGATNEKLFFGSGTQLSVL.

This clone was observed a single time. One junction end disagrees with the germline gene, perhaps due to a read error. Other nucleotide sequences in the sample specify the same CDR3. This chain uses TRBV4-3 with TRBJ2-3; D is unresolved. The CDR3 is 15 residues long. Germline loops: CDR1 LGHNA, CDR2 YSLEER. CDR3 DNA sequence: TGCGCCAGCAGTCAAGATCTCCCGAATACAGATACGCAGTATTTT. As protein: CASSQDLPNTDTQYF.

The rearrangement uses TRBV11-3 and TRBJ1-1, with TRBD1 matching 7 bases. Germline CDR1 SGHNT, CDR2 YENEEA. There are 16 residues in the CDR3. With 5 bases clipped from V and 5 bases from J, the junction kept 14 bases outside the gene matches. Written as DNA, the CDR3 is TGTGCCAGCAGCCCCAGCCCGGACAGGCAGAGGACTGAAGCTTTCTTT. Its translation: CASSPSPDRQRTEAFF.

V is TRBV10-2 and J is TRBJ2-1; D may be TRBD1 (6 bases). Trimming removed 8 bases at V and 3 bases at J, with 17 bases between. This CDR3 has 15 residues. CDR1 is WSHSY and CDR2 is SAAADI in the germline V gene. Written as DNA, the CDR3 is TGCGCCAGCTCTGACCAGGGGACCCTCTACAATGAGCAGTTCTTC. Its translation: CASSDQGTLYNEQFF.

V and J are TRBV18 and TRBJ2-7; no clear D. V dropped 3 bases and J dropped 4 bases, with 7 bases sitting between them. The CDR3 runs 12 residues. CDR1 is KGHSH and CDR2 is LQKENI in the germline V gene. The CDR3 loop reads CASSPNLYEQYF. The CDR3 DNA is TGTGCCAGCTCACCCAACCTGTACGAGCAGTACTTC.

This CDR3 is CASSPRELNEQFF. For the CDR3, the DNA is TGTGCCAGCAGCCCTCGGGAGCTAAATGAGCAGTTCTTC. The V call is TRBV7-6, the J call TRBJ2-1, with D possibly TRBD2 on 6 matching bases. Looked up from germline, CDR1 is SGHVS and CDR2 is FNYEAQ. The CDR3 sequence is 13 residues long. V lost 5 bases and J 7 bases, leaving 12 bases between the germline ends.

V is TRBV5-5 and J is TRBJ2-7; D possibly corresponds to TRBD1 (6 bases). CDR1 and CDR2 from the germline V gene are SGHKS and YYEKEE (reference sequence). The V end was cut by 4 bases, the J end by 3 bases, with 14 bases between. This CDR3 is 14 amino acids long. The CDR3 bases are TGTGCCAGCAGCAGTTCGGGACAACTCTACGAGCAGTACTTC. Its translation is CASSSSGQLYEQYF.

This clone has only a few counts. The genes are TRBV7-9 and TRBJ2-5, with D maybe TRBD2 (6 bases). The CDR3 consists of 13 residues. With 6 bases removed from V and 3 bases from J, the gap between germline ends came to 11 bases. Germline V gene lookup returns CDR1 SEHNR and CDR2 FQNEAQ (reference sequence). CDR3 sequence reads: CASRSGAKETQYF. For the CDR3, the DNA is TGTGCCAGCAGGTCGGGAGCAAAAGAGACCCAGTACTTC.

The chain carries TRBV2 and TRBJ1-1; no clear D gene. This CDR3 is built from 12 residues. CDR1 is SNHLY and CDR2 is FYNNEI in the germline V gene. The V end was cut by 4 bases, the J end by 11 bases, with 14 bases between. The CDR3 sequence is CASSVGSEVAFF. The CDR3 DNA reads TGTGCCAGCAGTGTAGGGTCCGAAGTGGCTTTCTTT.

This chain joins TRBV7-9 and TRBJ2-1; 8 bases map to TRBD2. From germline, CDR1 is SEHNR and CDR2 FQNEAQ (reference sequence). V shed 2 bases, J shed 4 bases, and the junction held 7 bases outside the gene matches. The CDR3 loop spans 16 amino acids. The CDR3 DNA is TGTGCCAGCAGCTTAAACAGCGGGGGTTTTTACAATGAGCAGTTCTTC. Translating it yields CASSLNSGGFYNEQFF.

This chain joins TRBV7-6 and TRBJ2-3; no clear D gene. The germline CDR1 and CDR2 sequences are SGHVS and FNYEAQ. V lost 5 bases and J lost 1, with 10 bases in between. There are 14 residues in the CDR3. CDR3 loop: CASSPSRGTDTQYF. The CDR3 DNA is TGTGCCAGCAGCCCATCTAGGGGCACAGATACGCAGTATTTT.

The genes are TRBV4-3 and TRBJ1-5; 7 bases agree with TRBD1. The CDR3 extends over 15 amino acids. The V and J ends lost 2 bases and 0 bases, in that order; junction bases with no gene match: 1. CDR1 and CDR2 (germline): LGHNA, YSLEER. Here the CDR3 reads CASSQTGDSNQPQHF. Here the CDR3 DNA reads TGCGCCAGCAGCCAAACAGGGGATAGCAATCAGCCCCAGCATTTT.

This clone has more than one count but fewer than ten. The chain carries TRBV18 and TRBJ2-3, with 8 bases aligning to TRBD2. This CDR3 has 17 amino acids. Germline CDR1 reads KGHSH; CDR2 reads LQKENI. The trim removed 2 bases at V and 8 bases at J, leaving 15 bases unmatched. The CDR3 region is CASSPSPSGAGAGTQYF. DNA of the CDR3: TGTGCCAGCTCACCATCCCCCTCAGGAGCGGGAGCGGGTACGCAGTATTTT.

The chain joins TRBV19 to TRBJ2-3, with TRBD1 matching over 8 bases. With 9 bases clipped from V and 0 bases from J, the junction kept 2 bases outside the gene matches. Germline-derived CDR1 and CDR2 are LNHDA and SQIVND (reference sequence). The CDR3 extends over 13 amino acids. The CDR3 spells CASRGPSTDTQYF. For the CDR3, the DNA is TGTGCCAGCAGGGGGCCAAGCACAGATACGCAGTATTTT.

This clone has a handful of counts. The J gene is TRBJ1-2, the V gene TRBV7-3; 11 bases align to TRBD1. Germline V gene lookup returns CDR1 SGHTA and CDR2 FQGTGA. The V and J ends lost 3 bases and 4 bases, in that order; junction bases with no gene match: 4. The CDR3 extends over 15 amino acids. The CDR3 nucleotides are TGTGCCAGCAGCTTCTCGGGACAGGGGGGCTATGGCTACACCTTC. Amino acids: CASSFSGQGGYGYTF.

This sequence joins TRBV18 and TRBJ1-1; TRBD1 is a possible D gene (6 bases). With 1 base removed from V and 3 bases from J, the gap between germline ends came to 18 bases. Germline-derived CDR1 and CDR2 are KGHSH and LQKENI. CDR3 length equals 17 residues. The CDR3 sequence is CASSPLGGGIKDTEAFF. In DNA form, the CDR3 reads TGTGCCAGCTCACCACTTGGGGGCGGAATAAAGGACACTGAAGCTTTCTTT.

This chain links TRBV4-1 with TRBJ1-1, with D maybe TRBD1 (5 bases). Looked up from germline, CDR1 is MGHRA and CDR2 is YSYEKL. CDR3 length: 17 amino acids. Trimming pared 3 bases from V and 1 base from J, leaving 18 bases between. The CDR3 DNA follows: TGCGCCAGCAGCCAGGGGCAGACCTCCCTGGGGAACACTGAAGCTTTCTTT. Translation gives CASSQGQTSLGNTEAFF.

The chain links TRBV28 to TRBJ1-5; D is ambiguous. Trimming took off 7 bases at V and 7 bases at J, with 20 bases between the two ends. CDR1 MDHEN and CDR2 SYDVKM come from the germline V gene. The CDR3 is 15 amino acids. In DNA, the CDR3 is TGTGCCAGCATCCAACGAGGGCGGGAAGGCCAGCCCCAGCATTTT. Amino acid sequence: CASIQRGREGQPQHF.

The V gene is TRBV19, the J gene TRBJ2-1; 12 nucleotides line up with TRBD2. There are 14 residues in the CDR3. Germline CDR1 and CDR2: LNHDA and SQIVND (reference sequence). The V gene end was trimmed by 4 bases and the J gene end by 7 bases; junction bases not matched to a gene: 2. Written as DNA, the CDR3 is TGTGCCAGTAGTACCGGACTAGCGGGAAATGAGCAGTTCTTC. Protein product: CASSTGLAGNEQFF.